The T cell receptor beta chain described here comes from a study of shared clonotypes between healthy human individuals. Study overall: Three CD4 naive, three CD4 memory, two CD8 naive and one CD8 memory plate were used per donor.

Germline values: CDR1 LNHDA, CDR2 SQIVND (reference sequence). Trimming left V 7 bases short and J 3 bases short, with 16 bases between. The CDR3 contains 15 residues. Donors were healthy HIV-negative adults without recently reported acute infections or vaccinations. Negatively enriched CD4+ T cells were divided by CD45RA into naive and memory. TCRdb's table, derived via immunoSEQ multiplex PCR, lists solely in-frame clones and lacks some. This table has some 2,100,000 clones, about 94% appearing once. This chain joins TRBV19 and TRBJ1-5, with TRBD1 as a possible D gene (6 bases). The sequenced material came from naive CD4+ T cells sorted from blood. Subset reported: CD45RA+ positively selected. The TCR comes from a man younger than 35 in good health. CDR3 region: CASKGGGWNNQPQHF. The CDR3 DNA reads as TGTGCCAGTAAAGGGGGGGGTTGGAACAATCAGCCCCAGCATTTT.